This T cell receptor (beta chain) was sequenced during a study of T cell responses to AZD1222 COVID-19 vaccine. Overall study findings and caveats: Baseline testing showed seropositivity in only six AZD1222 recipients.

To note about this clone: Its target is not known.

Trimming cost V 6 bases and J 2 bases; bases outside gene matches: 9. The V gene's germline CDR1 is SGHNT and CDR2 YYREEE (reference sequence). The CDR3 has 16 amino acids. The data were produced by immunoSEQ multiplex PCR, yet TCRdb's version contains in-frame clones alone and is incomplete. The sample contains 110,000 to 150,000 clones, approximately 91% of which appear only once. The V gene is TRBV5-4, the J gene TRBJ2-3; TRBD1 matches 10 bases. Here the sequenced sample was peripheral blood, taken 28 days after the second AZD1222 dose. This clonotype was sampled from an adult who received the AZD1222 COVID-19 vaccine. The DNA for the CDR3 is TGTGCCAGCAACCAGGACAGGGGGGGATTCACAGATACGCAGTATTTT. Amino acids: CASNQDRGGFTDTQYF.